The clone carrying this T cell receptor beta chain was observed a handful of times. Its antigen remains unidentified. This entry is derived from a study of blood T cells in healthy people across ages. CDR3 length: 14 amino acids. The V gene's germline CDR1 is SGHRS and CDR2 YFSETQ. The ends were cut back, 3 bases at V and 2 bases at J, with 11 bases in the middle. Findings and limits, study-wide: When one million T cells were used, diversity estimates were thought to be underestimates. Age brought a roughly linear fall in TCR beta diversity measured per million T cells.

For the second PCR, which ran for roughly 6 to 12 cycles, a sample-barcoded 5' primer and a J-beta primer mix were used. Every cDNA was tagged by a template-switch adaptor with 12 random nucleotides. Per sample, CDR3-containing paired-end reads numbered at least 2.5 million. TCRdb reprocessed the 5' RACE reads with MiXCR, giving one entry per CDR3 protein. The sample includes roughly 680,000 distinct CDR3 sequences, about 50% of them seen just once. Sequencing used blood. The source of this sequence is a woman over 75 in good health. The V call is TRBV5-1, the J call TRBJ1-1; no clear D gene. CDR3 nucleotides: TGCGCCAGCAGCTCCCCCACAGAAAACACTGAAGCTTTCTTT. It codes for CASSSPTENTEAFF.